This entry lists 31 T cell receptor beta chains sequenced from one sample in a study of T-cell memory formation after mild COVID-19. TCRdb itself ran the 5' RACE reads through MiXCR, one entry per CDR3 protein. The data show hundreds of thousands of distinct CDR3 sequences, about a fifth seen once. The specimen was PBMCs or a T cell subset sorted from them (not recorded which). These receptors were taken from an adult woman who had mild COVID-19 (a few samples of this study predate the infection). Cell type and time point are not known.

The table lists this clonotype with a few counts. The chain carries TRBV5-5 and TRBJ2-2, with 7 bases identical to TRBD1. CDR1 is SGHKS and CDR2 is YYEKEE in the germline V gene (reference sequence). V shed 4 bases and J 4 bases; nucleotides not matched to a gene: 10. The CDR3 extends over 16 amino acids. The CDR3 DNA is TGTGCCAGCAGCATCGTGACAGGGCAGATCACCGGGGAGCTGTTTTTT. Its translation is CASSIVTGQITGELFF.

This clonotype was found a few times. CDR3 nucleotides: TGTGCCAGCAGCCTATTTGACTCCTACAATGAGCAGTTCTTC. Translating gives CASSLFDSYNEQFF. The rearrangement uses TRBV3-1 and TRBJ2-1, with D unresolved. Germline V lookup: CDR1 LGHDT, CDR2 YNNKEL (reference sequence). This CDR3 comprises 14 residues. The ends were cut back, 4 bases at V and 0 bases at J, with 7 bases in the middle.

The rearrangement links TRBV5-1 to TRBJ2-7; D remains ambiguous. V was cut by 2 bases and J by 7 bases, with 19 bases left in between. Germline V gives CDR1 SGHRS, CDR2 YFSETQ. The CDR3 runs to 15 residues. The CDR3 bases are TGCGCCAGCAGCTTATCCGGGTCCCTCATGTATGAGCAGTACTTC. Protein product: CASSLSGSLMYEQYF.

CDR3 sequence (DNA): TGTGCCAGTACCTATCCCGGTATAGGCTATGCCGGGGAGCTGTTTTTT. It is translated as CASTYPGIGYAGELFF. The chain couples TRBV19 to TRBJ2-2; D uncertain. The V gene's germline CDR1 is LNHDA and CDR2 SQIVND (reference sequence). V dropped 7 bases and J dropped 6 bases, with 21 bases sitting between them. CDR3 length equals 16 residues.

This clonotype was counted a few times. The rearrangement joins TRBV3-1 to TRBJ2-7, with D perhaps TRBD1 or TRBD2 (6 bases each). Germline V gene data show CDR1 as LGHDT and CDR2 as YNNKEL (reference sequence). The CDR3 covers 14 residues. V lost 4 bases to trimming and J lost 6 bases, with 16 bases between them. The CDR3 spells CASSPLLGGREQYF. The CDR3, as DNA: TGTGCCAGCAGCCCCCTTCTCGGGGGCCGCGAGCAGTACTTC.

The chain employs TRBV20-1 and TRBJ2-2, with 8 bases identical to TRBD2. CDR3 length equals 16 residues. CDR1 DFQATT and CDR2 SNEGSKA come from the germline V gene (reference sequence). Trimming removed 0 bases from V and 7 bases from J; junction bases left unmatched: 10. The CDR3, as DNA: TGCAGTGCTAGAGATCCGGTCGGGAGGGCAATCGGGGAGCTGTTTTTT. Its protein is CSARDPVGRAIGELFF.

J is TRBJ1-5 and V is TRBV12-3 or TRBV12-4; D is undetermined. V was shortened by 6 bases and J by 9 bases, with 12 bases between the two germline ends. The CDR3 length is 12 residues. CDR3 region: CASRDALGPQHF. CDR3 bases: TGTGCCAGCAGAGACGCCCTGGGGCCCCAGCATTTT.

This clonotype was detected only a few times. This CDR3 is CASSPLRFNTEAFF. The DNA for the CDR3 is TGTGCCAGCAGCCCTTTACGCTTTAACACTGAAGCTTTCTTT. The chain couples TRBV13 to TRBJ1-1; D call uncertain. The germline gives CDR1 PRHDT, CDR2 FYEKMQ (reference sequence). V was cut by 5 bases and J by 2 bases, with 12 bases left in between. The CDR3 sequence is 14 residues long.

This chain joins TRBV3-1 and TRBJ1-5; no clear D. V was shortened by 2 bases and J by 0 bases, with 8 bases between the two germline ends. This CDR3 has 15 residues. Germline-derived CDR1 and CDR2 are LGHDT and YNNKEL (reference sequence). The CDR3 reads CASSQMGYSNQPQHF. CDR3 in DNA: TGTGCCAGCAGCCAAATGGGTTATAGCAATCAGCCCCAGCATTTT.

The CDR3 nucleotides are TGTGCCAGCAGTTACTTACGGTTCTCCTACGAGCAGTACTTC. Its translation: CASSYLRFSYEQYF. V usage is TRBV6-6 and J usage is TRBJ2-7; D is unclear. Germline loops: CDR1 MNHNY, CDR2 SVGAGI (reference sequence). The CDR3 contains 14 residues. V shed 1 base and J shed 0 bases, with 7 bases lying between them.

The chain uses TRBV29-1 and TRBJ2-7; 9 bases map to TRBD1. Per the germline V gene, CDR1 is SQVTM and CDR2 is ANQGSEA. With V trimmed by 4 bases and J by 5 bases, 9 bases remained unmatched. This CDR3 is 14 amino acids long. CDR3 DNA sequence: TGCAGCGTTGTTTGGGGGACAGGGTCCAACGAGCAGTACTTC. Protein product: CSVVWGTGSNEQYF.

This chain links TRBV7-2 with TRBJ2-3; 12 positions match TRBD2. After removal of 5 bases from V and 4 bases from J, the junction contained 16 bases not matched to a gene. The germline CDR1 and CDR2 sequences are SGHTA and FQGNSA. The CDR3 runs to 19 residues. The CDR3 loop is CASSAPSPSGGADSDTQYF. Written as DNA, the CDR3 is TGTGCCAGCAGCGCTCCGTCCCCTAGCGGGGGGGCCGATTCAGATACGCAGTATTTT.

The rearrangement joins TRBV5-1 to TRBJ1-1; 7 bases agree with TRBD1. CDR1 is SGHRS and CDR2 is YFSETQ in the germline V gene. CDR3 length: 15 amino acids. Unmatched junction bases numbered 6, after V lost 3 bases and J lost 1 base. The CDR3 spells CASSSQGGRNTEAFF. As DNA, the CDR3 is TGCGCCAGCAGCTCTCAGGGGGGCCGGAACACTGAAGCTTTCTTT.

V usage is TRBV11-2 and J usage is TRBJ2-1; D remains ambiguous. This CDR3 comprises 13 residues. Germline assignment: CDR1 SGHAT and CDR2 FQNNGV. V was trimmed by 5 bases and J by 9 bases, leaving 14 bases between them. The CDR3 protein is CASSQVSVVEQFF. CDR3 nucleotide sequence: TGTGCCAGCAGCCAGGTCTCAGTCGTTGAGCAGTTCTTC.

This clonotype occurred a few times. V is TRBV12-5 and J is TRBJ2-3; D gene ambiguous. Germline CDR1 is LGHNT and CDR2 is FRNRAP. V was trimmed by 5 bases and J by 3 bases, leaving 9 bases between them. The CDR3 covers 13 residues. The CDR3 sequence: CASGRLETDTQYF. Here the CDR3 DNA reads TGTGCTAGTGGTCGCCTAGAGACAGATACGCAGTATTTT.

The V gene is TRBV5-6, the J gene TRBJ2-4; TRBD2 is a possible D gene (5 bases). V lost 4 bases and J lost 0, with 8 bases in between. Germline CDR1 is SGHDT and CDR2 is YYEEEE. The CDR3 runs to 14 residues. The CDR3 loop is CASSTGLAKNIQYF. CDR3 bases: TGTGCCAGCAGCACGGGGTTAGCCAAAAACATTCAGTACTTC.

The gene calls are TRBV7-9 and TRBJ1-1; a weak D match, TRBD1 (5 bases). V was trimmed by 4 bases and J by 0 bases, leaving 9 bases between them. CDR1 is SEHNR and CDR2 is FQNEAQ in the germline V gene (reference sequence). The CDR3 has 14 amino acids. CDR3 sequence (DNA): TGTGCCAGCAGCTACCTGACAGTGAACACTGAAGCTTTCTTT. Translated, it gives CASSYLTVNTEAFF.

The chain joins TRBV12-3 or TRBV12-4 to TRBJ2-7, with TRBD1 matching over 9 bases. The CDR3 loop spans 15 amino acids. The V gene end was trimmed by 1 base and the J gene end by 0 bases; junction bases not matched to a gene: 1. CDR3 in amino acids: CASSLETGGSYEQYF. In DNA, the CDR3 is TGTGCCAGCAGTTTAGAGACAGGGGGCTCCTACGAGCAGTACTTC.

This sequence joins TRBV5-6 and TRBJ2-6, with D perhaps TRBD2 (5 bases). Trimming removed 1 base at V and 0 bases at J, with 5 bases between. The germline gives CDR1 SGHDT, CDR2 YYEEEE. The CDR3 is 15 residues long. CDR3 in DNA: TGTGCCAGCAGCTTGACTAGCTCTGGGGCCAACGTCCTGACTTTC. Translated: CASSLTSSGANVLTF.

In its sample, this clonotype was seen a few times. V is TRBV5-1 and J is TRBJ2-5, with D unresolved. The CDR3 runs 15 residues. The germline gives CDR1 SGHRS, CDR2 YFSETQ. Trimming removed 0 bases from V and 0 bases from J, with 9 bases in between. The CDR3 nucleotides are TGCGCCAGCAGCTTGGGTCAGACCAACCAAGAGACCCAGTACTTC. Translated: CASSLGQTNQETQYF. The whole variable domain, filled in from reference TRBV5-1 and TRBJ2-5, reads KAGVTQTPRYLIKTRGQQVTLSCSPISGHRSVSWYQQTPGQGLQFLFEYFSETQRNKGNFPGRFSGRQFSNSRSEMNVSTLELGDSALYLCASSLGQTNQETQYFGPGTRLLVL.

The CDR3 DNA reads TGTGCCAGCAGTGATTTTTGGGGTCCTTCTGGTGAAAAACTGTTTTTT. Its protein product is CASSDFWGPSGEKLFF. The chain joins TRBV6-1 to TRBJ1-4; D uncertain. With 3 bases removed from V and 7 bases from J, the gap between germline ends came to 18 bases. Per the germline V gene, CDR1 is MNHNS and CDR2 is SASEGT. The CDR3 extends over 16 amino acids.

This clonotype was counted between two and nine times. The chain is built from TRBV7-2 and TRBJ2-2; D is ambiguous. CDR3 length: 16 residues. The germline CDR1 and CDR2 sequences are SGHTA and FQGNSA. Trimming took 5 bases from V and 5 from J, leaving 18 bases between them. The CDR3 reads CASSPPPPVGTGELFF. Here the CDR3 DNA reads TGTGCCAGCAGCCCTCCCCCCCCAGTAGGAACCGGGGAGCTGTTTTTT.

The chain couples TRBV12-3 or TRBV12-4 to TRBJ2-7; 8 bases align to TRBD1. The CDR3 length is 15 residues. After removal of 4 bases from V and 2 bases from J, the junction contained 7 bases not matched to a gene. The CDR3 is CASSSPGTGTYEQYF. The CDR3 DNA is TGTGCCAGCAGTTCCCCCGGGACAGGTACCTACGAGCAGTACTTC.

The sample holds many counts of this clonotype. The genes are TRBV7-8 and TRBJ2-1; the match to TRBD2 covers 8 bases. The CDR3 is made up of 15 amino acids. Germline loops: CDR1 SGHVS, CDR2 FQNEAQ. Losses at the gene ends were 6 bases for V and 7 bases for J; bases not matched to a gene: 11. The CDR3 spells CASRNAPGTSNEQFF. The CDR3 nucleotides are TGTGCCAGCAGAAACGCGCCCGGGACTAGTAATGAGCAGTTCTTC.

In its sample, this clonotype was seen a few times. The CDR3 spells CASSSGLNGETQYF. CDR3 nucleotides: TGTGCCAGCAGTTCGGGACTCAACGGAGAGACCCAGTACTTC. The V gene is TRBV6-5, the J gene TRBJ2-5, with D tentatively TRBD2 (6 bases). CDR1 is MNHEY and CDR2 is SVGAGI in the germline V gene. This CDR3 spans 14 amino acids. V lost 4 bases and J lost 4, with 13 bases in between.

This clonotype was detected only a few times. The chain has TRBV5-1 and TRBJ2-7; D might be TRBD1 or TRBD2, each matching 5 bases. Trimming pared 4 bases from V and 4 bases from J, leaving 15 bases between. CDR3 length: 14 residues. Per germline, CDR1 SGHRS and CDR2 YFSETQ. Here the CDR3 reads CASSPGTDGYEQYF. CDR3 in DNA: TGCGCCAGCAGCCCAGGGACCGACGGATACGAGCAGTACTTC.

In its sample, this clonotype was seen a few times. This rearrangement joins TRBV4-1 to TRBJ2-1, with D perhaps TRBD2 (5 bases). The CDR3 contains 13 residues. V lost 0 bases to trimming and J lost 10 bases, with 10 bases between them. The germline V gene encodes CDR1 MGHRA and CDR2 YSYEKL. Written as DNA, the CDR3 is TGCGCCAGCAGCCAAGATGAACGGGGAGAGCAGTTCTTC. It translates to CASSQDERGEQFF.

As DNA, the CDR3 is TGTGCCAGTAGAAGGACAGGGGGGATACCCCTCCACTTT. It yields the protein CASRRTGGIPLHF. This chain connects TRBV19 to TRBJ1-6, with TRBD1 identical over 10 bases. This CDR3 is built from 13 residues. Per the germline V gene, CDR1 is LNHDA and CDR2 is SQIVND (reference sequence). The ends lost 6 bases at V and 12 bases at J; junction bases unmatched: 5.

This clonotype was detected a few times. A junction boundary mismatches the germline segment, possibly from a read error. This chain joins TRBV30 and TRBJ1-6; tentative D call: TRBD1 (5 bases). The length of the CDR3 is 13 residues. Germline V gene sequence: CDR1 GTSNPN, CDR2 SVGIG (reference sequence). The CDR3 here is CAWCVGDSLPLHF. In nucleotides, the CDR3 is TGTGCCTGGTGTGTAGGGGATAGTTTACCCCTCCACTTT.

V gene TRBV6-2 or TRBV6-3 combines with J gene TRBJ2-1, with TRBD2 as a possible D gene (5 bases). Germline CDR1 is MNHEY and CDR2 is SVGEGT. The V and J ends lost 7 bases and 0 bases respectively, with 19 bases between them. The CDR3 has 17 residues. The CDR3 DNA sequence: TGTGCCAGCAATACCCTGGACTGGCGGAGCTCCTACAATGAGCAGTTCTTC. It yields the protein CASNTLDWRSSYNEQFF.

This clonotype was picked up a small number of times. The chain couples TRBV7-2 to TRBJ2-1; possible D gene TRBD2, 7 bases. The V gene lost 1 base and the J gene lost 9 bases, with 16 bases spanning the gap. This CDR3 contains 15 residues. Germline lookup yields CDR1 SGHTA and CDR2 FQGNSA. The CDR3 sequence is CASSLVGGLGSEQFF. CDR3 coding DNA: TGTGCCAGCAGCTTAGTGGGGGGGCTGGGGAGTGAGCAGTTCTTC.